This T cell receptor beta chain comes out of a study of T cells in Graves' hyperthyroidism and ophthalmopathy. The study, taken as a whole, reports: Before onset, ophthalmopathy was predicted by the model a median about six months earlier.

It was RNA transcripts that yielded the amplified TCR beta CDR3 regions. A set of HTBI primers served as the primers for a first-round RT-PCR of the TCR CDR3. Via MiXCR, TCRdb re-called the multiplex PCR reads, giving one row per CDR3 protein. The repertoire has roughly 640,000 distinct CDR3 sequences, approximately 16% of them found once; the top ten carry roughly 3.3%. Inclusion characteristics of ophthalmopathy patients comprised a Clinical Activity Score of at least 3, a NOSPECS grade of at least 4, and duration under 3 months. The study excluded patients with uncontrolled infection, other autoimmune disease, pregnancy or lactation. Diagnoses were established using clinical symptoms, serum thyroxine and TRAb, thyroid ultrasound and orbital computed tomography. In germline, CDR1 is DFQATT, CDR2 SNEGSKA (reference sequence). The CDR3 is 14 residues long. With V trimmed by 5 bases and J by 5 bases, 9 bases remained unmatched.

Ten or more counts support this clonotype. Antigen: not known. The source of this sequence is a middle-aged woman with Graves' ophthalmopathy. This sequence joins TRBV20-1 and TRBJ1-1; 9 bases agree with TRBD1. Material: blood. CDR3 protein: CSARKGDRATEAFF. For the CDR3, the DNA is TGCAGTGCTCGAAAGGGGGACAGGGCTACTGAAGCTTTCTTT.